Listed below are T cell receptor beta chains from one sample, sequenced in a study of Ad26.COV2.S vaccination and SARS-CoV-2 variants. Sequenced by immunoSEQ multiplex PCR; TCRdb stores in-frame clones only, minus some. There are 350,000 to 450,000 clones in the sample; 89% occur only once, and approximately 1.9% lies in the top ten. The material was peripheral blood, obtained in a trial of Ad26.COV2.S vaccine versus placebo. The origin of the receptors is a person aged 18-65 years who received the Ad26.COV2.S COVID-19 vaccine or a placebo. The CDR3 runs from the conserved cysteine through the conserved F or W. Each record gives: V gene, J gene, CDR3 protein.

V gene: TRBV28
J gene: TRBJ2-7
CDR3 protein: CASNRPSYEQYF

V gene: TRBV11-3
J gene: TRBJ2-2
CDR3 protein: CASSPRQAVGTGELFF

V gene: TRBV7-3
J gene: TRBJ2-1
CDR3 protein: CASSSLVSGEQFF

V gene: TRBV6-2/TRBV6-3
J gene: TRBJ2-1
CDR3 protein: CASSPRTTLVRRFF

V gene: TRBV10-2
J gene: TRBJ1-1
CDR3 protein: CASSAGEGTEAFF

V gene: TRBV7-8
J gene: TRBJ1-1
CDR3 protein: CASSPLKRTGRGSDTEAFF

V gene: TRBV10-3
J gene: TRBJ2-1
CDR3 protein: CAISESTSGFTYNEQFF

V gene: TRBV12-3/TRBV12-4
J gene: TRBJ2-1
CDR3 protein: CASSLGNEQFF

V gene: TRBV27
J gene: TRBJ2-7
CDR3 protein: CAPGHRYYEQYF

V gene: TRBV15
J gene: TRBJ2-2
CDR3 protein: CATSNLGNSGELFF

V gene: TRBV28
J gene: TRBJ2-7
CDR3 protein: CASSLGAYEQYF

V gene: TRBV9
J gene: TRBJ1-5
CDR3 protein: CASSADAGSNQPQHF

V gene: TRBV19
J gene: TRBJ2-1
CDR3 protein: CASSIQHRGYGEQFF

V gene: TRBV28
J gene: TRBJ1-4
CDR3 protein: CATTDQEKLFF

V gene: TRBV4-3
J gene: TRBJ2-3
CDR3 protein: CASSQEALAGAADTQYF

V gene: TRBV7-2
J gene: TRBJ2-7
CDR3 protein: CASRETGAYEQYF

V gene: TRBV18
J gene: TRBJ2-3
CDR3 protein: CASSPRRGGSDTQYF

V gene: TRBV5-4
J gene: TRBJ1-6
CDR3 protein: CASSLGQGRNSPLHF

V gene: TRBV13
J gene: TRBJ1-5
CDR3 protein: CASSLGTTGDQPQHF

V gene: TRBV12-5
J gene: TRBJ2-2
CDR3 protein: CASGGRGLAGENTGELFF

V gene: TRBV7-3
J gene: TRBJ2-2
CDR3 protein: CASSLFEGSTGELFF

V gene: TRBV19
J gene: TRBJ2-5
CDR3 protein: CASSIGGLHQETQYF

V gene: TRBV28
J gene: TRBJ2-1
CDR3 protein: CASSPVTSGSWPNEQFF

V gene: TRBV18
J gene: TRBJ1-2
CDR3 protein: CASSPGHNYGYTF

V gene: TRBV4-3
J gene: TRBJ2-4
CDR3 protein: CASSQGRGAKNIQYF

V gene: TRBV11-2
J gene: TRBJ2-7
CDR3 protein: CASSLVLQATYEQYF

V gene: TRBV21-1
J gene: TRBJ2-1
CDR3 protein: CASSKRGTSGIDEQFF

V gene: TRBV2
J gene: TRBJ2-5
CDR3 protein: CATLNPRTPGTAIETQYF

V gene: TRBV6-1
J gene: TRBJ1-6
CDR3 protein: CASSEFLGQGNSPLHF

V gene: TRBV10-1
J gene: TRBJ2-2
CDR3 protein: CASLAPNTGELFF

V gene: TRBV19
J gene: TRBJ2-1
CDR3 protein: CASSIGTSGNGMGEQFF

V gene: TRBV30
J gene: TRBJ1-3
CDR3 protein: CAWSPDAAGNTIYF

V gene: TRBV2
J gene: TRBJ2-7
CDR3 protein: CASSPGQPIYEQYF

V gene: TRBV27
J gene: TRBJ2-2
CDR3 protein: CASSPMDRRPGELFF

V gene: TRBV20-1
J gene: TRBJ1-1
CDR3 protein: CSARDRTEAFF

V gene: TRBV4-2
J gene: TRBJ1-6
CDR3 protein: CASSQALTGGSYNSPLHF

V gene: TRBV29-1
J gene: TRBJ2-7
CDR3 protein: CSGRTGEGEQYF

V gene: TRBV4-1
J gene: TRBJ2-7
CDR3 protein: CASSPQSGSGYEQYF

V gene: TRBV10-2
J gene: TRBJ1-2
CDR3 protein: CASSERTDYGYTF

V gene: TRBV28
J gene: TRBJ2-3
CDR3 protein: CASSSQTVTDTQYF

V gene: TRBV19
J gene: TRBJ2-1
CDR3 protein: CASSITGKANEQFF

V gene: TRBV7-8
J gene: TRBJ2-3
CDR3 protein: CASSLGLGGTSASRTDTQYF

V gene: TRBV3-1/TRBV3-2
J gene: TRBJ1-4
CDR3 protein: CASSQGQATEGGEKLFF

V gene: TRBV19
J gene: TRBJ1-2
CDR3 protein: CASSSRVDRGPGYTF

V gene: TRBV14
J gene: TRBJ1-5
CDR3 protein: CASSQAGQALNQPQHF

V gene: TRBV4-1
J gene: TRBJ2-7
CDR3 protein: CASSQGLSSYEQYF

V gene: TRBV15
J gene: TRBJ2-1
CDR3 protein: CATSQESGNEQFF

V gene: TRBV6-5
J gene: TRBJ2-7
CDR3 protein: CASTPPSGSFYEQYF

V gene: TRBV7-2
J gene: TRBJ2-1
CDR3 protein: CASSLEASRYNEQFF

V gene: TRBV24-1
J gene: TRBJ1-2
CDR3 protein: CATSDSKQVEGGYTF

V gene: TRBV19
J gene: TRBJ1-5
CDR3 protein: CASRWGRGNQPQHF